Here is one T cell receptor (beta chain) with its context. The data were taken from a study of OX40 agonist ivuxolimab in advanced cancers. Overall study: Across the patients, intravenous ivuxolimab was delivered every 2 weeks at 0.01 to 10 mg/kg.

The CDR3 consists of 16 residues. V trimming: 4 bases; J trimming: 3 bases; junction bases outside the gene matches: 9. Per germline, CDR1 SGHAT and CDR2 FQNNGV. This table comes from immunoSEQ multiplex PCR, and its TCRdb copy is limited to in-frame clones, with some not included. Of roughly 62,000 clones listed, about 92% are singletons. Specimen: CD4+ or CD8+ T cells sorted from blood, collected in a trial of the OX40 agonist ivuxolimab. The TCR was taken from an adult with an advanced solid tumor such as melanoma, head and neck, liver or kidney cancer. The chain recombines TRBV11-2 with TRBJ2-5, with TRBD2 matching 9 bases. CDR3 coding DNA: TGTGCCAGCAGCTCCGGGGTAGCGGGGGTCAAAGAGACCCAGTACTTC. Translated, it gives CASSSGVAGVKETQYF.